The entry that follows covers one TCR beta chain sequence. The sample belongs to a study of blood T cell repertoires in COVID-19. At the level of the study: COVID-19 samples collected from the United States, Italy and Spain covered acute and convalescent phases. From T cells, B-cell-depleted T cells, or PBMCs came the material, which was cDNA or gDNA.

Original data processing: Amplifying reference gene primers gave estimates of nucleated cell counts. TCRdb's copy holds only in-frame clones and misses some; the assay was immunoSEQ multiplex PCR. From that table come the V and J calls and clone size; the DNA was used to work out D and trimming. The table has more than 250,000 clones, over 75% seen once. The CDR3 loop spans 13 amino acids. J was trimmed by 7 bases and V by 6 bases; bases with no gene match: 5. CDR1 and CDR2 from the germline V gene are MNHNY and SVGAGI (reference sequence). The chain is built from TRBV6-6 and TRBJ1-4; 7 bases line up with TRBD1. This clonotype was obtained from a man aged 45-65 years with active or convalescent COVID-19. The material sequenced was peripheral blood. The DNA of the CDR3 is TGTGCCAGCAGACAGGGGTTCCCTGAAAAACTGTTTTTT. Protein sequence: CASRQGFPEKLFF.